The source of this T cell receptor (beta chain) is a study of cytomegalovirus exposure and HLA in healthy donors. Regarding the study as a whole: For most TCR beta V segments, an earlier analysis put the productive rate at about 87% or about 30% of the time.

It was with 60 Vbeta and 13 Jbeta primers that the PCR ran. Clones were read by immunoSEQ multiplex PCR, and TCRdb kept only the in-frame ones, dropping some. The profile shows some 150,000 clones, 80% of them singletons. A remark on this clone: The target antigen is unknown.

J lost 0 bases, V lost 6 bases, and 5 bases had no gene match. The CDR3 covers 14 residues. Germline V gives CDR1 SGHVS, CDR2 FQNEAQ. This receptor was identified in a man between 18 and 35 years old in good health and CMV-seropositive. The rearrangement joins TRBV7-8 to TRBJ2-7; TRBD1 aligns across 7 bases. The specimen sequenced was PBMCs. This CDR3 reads CASSQDRYSYEQYF. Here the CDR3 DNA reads TGTGCCAGCAGTCAGGACAGGTACTCCTACGAGCAGTACTTC.